This T cell receptor (beta chain) was recovered during a study of cytomegalovirus exposure and HLA in healthy donors. With 8 bases removed from V and 4 bases from J, the gap between germline ends came to 20 bases. Per the germline V gene, CDR1 is LNHDA and CDR2 is SQIVND (reference sequence). The CDR3 extends over 15 amino acids. Study observations and caveats: The study designated 164 TCR beta chains cytomegalovirus-associated.

Worth noting for this clone: Its antigen is still unknown.

Both 60 Vbeta primers and 13 Jbeta primers went into the PCR. The assay was immunoSEQ multiplex PCR, and TCRdb's table has in-frame clones only and misses some. The sample has around 190,000 clones, 65% to 85% seen once; the top ten hold about 2.7%. This clonotype was sampled from a woman in her twenties or thirties in good health and CMV-seronegative. The chain uses TRBV19 and TRBJ1-1, with a possible D match to TRBD1 (6 bases). Sequencing was carried out using PBMCs. The CDR3, as DNA: TGTGCCAGTCGAAACCTAGGGGGATATGGCACTGAAGCTTTCTTT. Its protein product is CASRNLGGYGTEAFF.